What follows are 32 T cell receptor beta chains derived from one specimen sequenced in a study of blood T cell repertoires in COVID-19. The protocol was immunoSEQ multiplex PCR, while the TCRdb copy is restricted to in-frame clones and leaves out a portion. The sample holds roughly 300,000 clones, around 82% seen once. Sample: peripheral blood. The receptors here all came from a woman aged 45-60 years who had recovered from COVID-19.

The V and J genes are TRBV4-1 and TRBJ2-4; D not resolved. The ends were cut back, 0 bases at V and 1 base at J, with 4 bases in the middle. Germline assignment: CDR1 MGHRA and CDR2 YSYEKL. There are 14 residues in the CDR3. The CDR3 spells CASSQDLAKNIQYF. CDR3 nucleotides: TGCGCCAGCAGCCAAGACCTCGCCAAAAACATTCAGTACTTC.

This clone was seen a few times. The V gene is TRBV5-6, the J gene TRBJ2-7; 8 bases line up with TRBD1. The V and J ends lost 4 bases and 4 bases, in that order; junction bases with no gene match: 4. Germline values: CDR1 SGHDT, CDR2 YYEEEE. The CDR3 totals 13 residues. The CDR3 DNA follows: TGTGCCAGCAGCGTGGGACAGGCGTACGAGCAGTACTTC. Translated: CASSVGQAYEQYF.

V usage is TRBV7-3 and J usage is TRBJ2-1, with 9 positions matching TRBD1. The CDR3 spans 14 residues. Germline CDR1 SGHTA, CDR2 FQGTGA. The V segment lost 5 bases and the J segment 4 bases; nucleotides outside the gene matches: 3. This CDR3 reads CASSTGTGYNEQFF. CDR3 in DNA: TGTGCCAGCAGCACGGGGACAGGGTACAATGAGCAGTTCTTC.

The chain carries TRBV27 and TRBJ2-6, with D perhaps matching TRBD1 (6 bases). The ends were cut back, 7 bases at V and 3 bases at J, with 16 bases in the middle. From germline, CDR1 is MNHEY and CDR2 SMNVEV (reference sequence). The CDR3 runs 16 residues. CDR3 DNA sequence: TGTGCCAGCAAGTTTGGGGGCGCGGATGGGGCCAACGTCCTGACTTTC. It specifies CASKFGGADGANVLTF.

This clone was recorded once. The chain is built from TRBV18 and TRBJ2-2; 9 nucleotides line up with TRBD1. Germline V gene lookup returns CDR1 KGHSH and CDR2 LQKENI. The CDR3 has 14 residues. Trimming took 5 bases from V and 6 from J; bases not matched to a gene: 4. The CDR3 is CASSKDRGSGELFF. Here the CDR3 DNA reads TGTGCCAGCTCAAAGGACAGGGGCTCCGGGGAGCTGTTTTTT.

The J gene is TRBJ2-7, the V gene TRBV6-2 or TRBV6-3, with a tentative D call TRBD2 (5 bases). This CDR3 comprises 14 residues. In germline, CDR1 is MNHEY, CDR2 SVGEGT. V dropped 2 bases and J dropped 7 bases, with 15 bases sitting between them. The CDR3 region is CASSYRGTHQEQYF. CDR3 nucleotides: TGTGCCAGCAGTTACCGGGGAACCCACCAGGAGCAGTACTTC.

The chain is built from TRBV5-1 and TRBJ2-5, with 7 bases fitting TRBD2. The CDR3 has 15 amino acids. Trimming removed 0 bases from V and 10 bases from J; junction bases left unmatched: 12. Germline values: CDR1 SGHRS, CDR2 YFSETQ. The CDR3 region has the DNA TGCGCCAGCAGCTTGGAGTCTAGCCCCGGGGGGATCCAGTACTTC. The encoded protein is CASSLESSPGGIQYF.

The J gene is TRBJ1-2, the V gene TRBV2, with 10 bases identical to TRBD1. This CDR3 contains 12 residues. The J segment lost 7 bases and the V segment lost 7 bases, leaving 3 bases of the junction unmatched. Germline V CDR1 and CDR2: SNHLY, FYNNEI. CDR3 amino acids: CASKRDRGGYTF. CDR3 nucleotides: TGTGCCAGCAAACGGGACAGGGGTGGCTACACCTTC.

The chain joins TRBV7-3 to TRBJ2-2; tentative D call: TRBD1 (6 bases). The CDR3 consists of 15 residues. CDR1 SGHTA and CDR2 FQGTGA come from the germline V gene. The V gene lost 5 bases and the J gene lost 1 base, with 11 bases spanning the gap. In DNA form, the CDR3 reads TGTGCCAGCAGCCAGGGGTTCGGGAACACCGGGGAGCTGTTTTTT. Protein: CASSQGFGNTGELFF.

CDR3 region: CASSLSAGGENTGELFF. In DNA form, the CDR3 reads TGCGCCAGCAGCTTGTCGGCTGGCGGGGAGAACACCGGGGAGCTGTTTTTT. The V gene is TRBV5-1, the J gene TRBJ2-2, with D possibly TRBD2 on 6 matching bases. CDR1 SGHRS and CDR2 YFSETQ come from the germline V gene. There are 17 residues in the CDR3. The V end was cut by 1 base, the J end by 1 base, with 14 bases between.

In its sample, this clone was seen a few times. The rearrangement links TRBV24-1 to TRBJ2-1, with 11 bases that match TRBD2. Losses at the gene ends were 1 base for V and 13 bases for J; bases not matched to a gene: 2. CDR3 length: 13 residues. CDR1 is KGHDR, CDR2 SFDVKD, per germline. The CDR3 here is CATSDLTSGRQFF. The DNA for the CDR3 is TGTGCCACCAGTGATTTAACTAGCGGGAGACAGTTCTTC.

The V gene is TRBV28, the J gene TRBJ2-2; perhaps TRBD2 as D (5 bases). This CDR3 spans 15 amino acids. Germline lookup yields CDR1 MDHEN and CDR2 SYDVKM. Trimming shortened V by 5 bases and J by 7 bases, and 17 bases separated the two germline ends. Here the CDR3 DNA reads TGTGCCAGCAGTCCCCGAGGGCACGCAATCGGGGAGCTGTTTTTT. It yields the protein CASSPRGHAIGELFF.

This clone was counted many times. The rearrangement joins TRBV19 to TRBJ2-3; 8 bases match TRBD2. Trimming at V came to 3 bases and at J to 7 bases, leaving 6 bases not matched to a gene. The length of the CDR3 is 14 residues. Per germline, CDR1 LNHDA and CDR2 SQIVND (reference sequence). CDR3 loop: CASSIETSVNTQYF. Written as DNA, the CDR3 is TGTGCCAGTAGTATCGAGACTAGCGTAAATACGCAGTATTTT.

The rearrangement joins TRBV6-5 to TRBJ2-5, with 7 bases lining up with TRBD2. V dropped 0 bases and J dropped 4; count of bases not matched to a gene: 8. The CDR3 has 16 amino acids. Germline CDR1 MNHEY, CDR2 SVGAGI. CDR3 nucleotides: TGTGCCAGCAGTTACTCCTATGGACTAGTCGGAGAGACCCAGTACTTC. It codes for CASSYSYGLVGETQYF.

This clone has only a few counts. The rearrangement joins TRBV10-3 to TRBJ2-1; 14 bases fit TRBD2. The V gene end was trimmed by 8 bases and the J gene end by 8 bases; junction bases not matched to a gene: 8. The germline V gene has CDR1 ENHRY and CDR2 SYGVKD. This CDR3 has 15 residues. The CDR3 region has the DNA TGTGCCATCCGACTAGCGGGAGGGGGAGGGGATGAGCAGTTCTTC. Translating gives CAIRLAGGGGDEQFF.

The chain's CDR3 is CASSPRRTNTGELFF. In DNA, the CDR3 is TGTGCCAGCAGCCCCAGGAGGACGAACACCGGGGAGCTGTTTTTT. The chain uses TRBV9 and TRBJ2-2; maybe TRBD2 (5 bases). Trimming left V 4 bases short and J 0 bases short, with 10 bases between. Germline-derived CDR1 and CDR2 are SGDLS and YYNGEE. The CDR3 has 15 amino acids.

This chain uses TRBV27 with TRBJ2-1; 8 bases agree with TRBD1. Germline assignment: CDR1 MNHEY and CDR2 SMNVEV (reference sequence). The CDR3 spans 14 residues. Losses at the gene ends were 5 bases for V and 7 bases for J; bases not matched to a gene: 7. The CDR3 region is CASSRRTGLNEQFF. CDR3 bases: TGTGCCAGCAGTAGAAGGACAGGGTTGAATGAGCAGTTCTTC.

A single count supports this clone. The chain joins TRBV6-5 to TRBJ2-7; 8 nucleotides match TRBD1. Looked up from germline, CDR1 is MNHEY and CDR2 is SVGAGI. The CDR3 totals 13 residues. With V trimmed by 6 bases and J by 2 bases, 3 bases remained unmatched. Written as DNA, the CDR3 is TGTGCCAGCAGCCAGGGGGCACCCTACGAGCAGTACTTC. Translation: CASSQGAPYEQYF.

This clone appeared once. This chain links TRBV28 with TRBJ1-4; TRBD1 agrees at 7 bases. The CDR3 covers 15 residues. From germline, CDR1 is MDHEN and CDR2 SYDVKM. V shed 4 bases, J shed 3 bases, and the junction held 5 bases outside the gene matches. Here the CDR3 reads CASSSPTGPNEKLFF. As DNA, the CDR3 is TGTGCCAGCAGTTCCCCGACAGGGCCTAATGAAAAACTGTTTTTT.

J is TRBJ1-4 and V is TRBV7-9; no clear D. Germline V gene data show CDR1 as SEHNR and CDR2 as FQNEAQ (reference sequence). With 4 bases removed from V and 3 bases from J, the gap between germline ends came to 15 bases. The CDR3 length is 16 residues. CDR3 region: CASSSRRRGPNEKLFF. The CDR3 bases are TGTGCCAGCAGCTCCAGGCGGCGGGGTCCTAATGAAAAACTGTTTTTT.

V and J are TRBV28 and TRBJ2-7; D may be TRBD1 (6 bases). V was shortened by 3 bases and J by 3 bases, with 9 bases between the two germline ends. CDR3 size: 13 residues. The germline CDR1 and CDR2 sequences are MDHEN and SYDVKM. The CDR3 protein is CASSLPGDYEQYF. Here the CDR3 DNA reads TGTGCCAGCAGTTTGCCAGGGGACTACGAGCAGTACTTC.

The chain couples TRBV7-2 to TRBJ1-1; D is possibly TRBD1 (6 bases). This CDR3 is built from 14 residues. The germline gives CDR1 SGHTA, CDR2 FQGNSA. Between the trimmed V and J ends, which lost 5 bases and 7 bases, there was a span of 17 bases. The CDR3 sequence: CASSLMGDRNEAFF. The CDR3 DNA reads as TGTGCCAGCAGCCTAATGGGAGACAGGAATGAAGCTTTCTTT.

This clone was counted once. The chain uses TRBV3-1 (or the pseudogene TRBV3-2) and TRBJ2-3, with a possible D match to TRBD2 (6 bases). CDR1 is LGHDT and CDR2 is YNNKEL in the germline V gene (reference sequence). V gave up 4 bases and J gave up 6 bases, with 14 bases separating them. The CDR3 consists of 14 residues. The CDR3 here is CASSPSGQMDTQYF. The DNA of the CDR3 is TGTGCCAGCAGCCCAAGCGGGCAGATGGATACGCAGTATTTT.

The chain carries TRBV27 and TRBJ2-2; unclear D gene. CDR1 and CDR2 from the germline V gene are MNHEY and SMNVEV (reference sequence). V was clipped by 3 bases and J by 7 bases, with 9 bases between them. This CDR3 spans 13 amino acids. The CDR3 protein is CASSFRVFGELFF. In DNA form, the CDR3 reads TGTGCCAGCAGTTTCCGGGTTTTCGGGGAGCTGTTTTTT.

This clone was counted a few times. This chain links TRBV9 with TRBJ1-1; 7 nucleotides line up with TRBD1. The germline V gene has CDR1 SGDLS and CDR2 YYNGEE. CDR3 size: 14 residues. V shed 4 bases, J shed 3 bases, and the junction held 6 bases outside the gene matches. This CDR3 reads CASSLIQGYTEAFF. Here the CDR3 DNA reads TGTGCCAGCAGCTTAATACAGGGGTACACTGAAGCTTTCTTT.

The chain couples TRBV6-2 or TRBV6-3 to TRBJ2-5, with 7 bases aligning to TRBD1. This CDR3 region has 14 residues. With 4 bases clipped from V and 3 bases from J, the junction kept 5 bases outside the gene matches. Germline V gene data show CDR1 as MNHEY and CDR2 as SVGEGT. The CDR3 here is CASSSGTEEETQYF. For the CDR3, the DNA is TGTGCCAGCAGTTCCGGGACAGAGGAAGAGACCCAGTACTTC.

The chain has TRBV7-9 and TRBJ2-5; TRBD2 matches 15 bases. CDR3 length: 17 amino acids. Germline V lookup: CDR1 SEHNR, CDR2 FQNEAQ (reference sequence). Trimming at V came to 4 bases and at J to 9 bases, leaving 12 bases not matched to a gene. The CDR3 loop reads CASSSRTSGGAGRPQYF. CDR3 sequence (DNA): TGTGCCAGCAGCTCCCGGACTAGCGGGGGGGCCGGGCGGCCCCAGTACTTC.

V is TRBV5-1 and J is TRBJ2-5, with 10 bases aligning to TRBD1. The V gene end was trimmed by 4 bases and the J gene end by 1 base; junction bases not matched to a gene: 4. The CDR3 extends over 15 amino acids. Germline V gene sequence: CDR1 SGHRS, CDR2 YFSETQ. CDR3 loop: CASSAGTGAQETQYF. Written as DNA, the CDR3 is TGCGCCAGCAGCGCCGGGACAGGGGCCCAAGAGACCCAGTACTTC.

The chain employs TRBV3-1 (or the pseudogene TRBV3-2) and TRBJ2-7; D uncertain. The germline V gene has CDR1 LGHDT and CDR2 YNNKEL (reference sequence). CDR3 length equals 14 residues. V shed 4 bases and J shed 6 bases, with 16 bases lying between them. In nucleotides, the CDR3 is TGTGCCAGCAGCCCCTGGGCCGGAATGGCCGAGCAGTACTTC. Translation gives CASSPWAGMAEQYF.

The V gene is TRBV13, the J gene TRBJ2-3; the D gene is possibly TRBD1 (6 bases). CDR1 and CDR2 from the germline V gene are PRHDT and FYEKMQ (reference sequence). The V end was cut by 7 bases, the J end by 5 bases, with 10 bases between. The CDR3 contains 12 residues. The CDR3 sequence: CASTFRGDTQYF. In DNA form, the CDR3 reads TGTGCCAGCACCTTCAGGGGAGATACGCAGTATTTT.

This clone has only one observation. The chain combines TRBV5-1 with TRBJ2-5, with 8 positions matching TRBD1. Trimming removed 6 bases from V and 3 bases from J; junction bases left unmatched: 10. There are 15 residues in the CDR3. Germline V CDR1 and CDR2: SGHRS, YFSETQ. DNA of the CDR3: TGCGCCAGCAAAAGACAGGGGTCGACCAAAGAGACCCAGTACTTC. Its protein is CASKRQGSTKETQYF.

The chain couples TRBV28 to TRBJ1-6, with a weak D call TRBD1 (5 bases). V dropped 6 bases and J dropped 0 bases, with 12 bases sitting between them. Germline assignment: CDR1 MDHEN and CDR2 SYDVKM. The CDR3 contains 16 residues. For the CDR3, the DNA is TGTGCCAGCAGGGGGGGGAGGAGCTCCTATAATTCACCCCTCCACTTT. Its translation: CASRGGRSSYNSPLHF.